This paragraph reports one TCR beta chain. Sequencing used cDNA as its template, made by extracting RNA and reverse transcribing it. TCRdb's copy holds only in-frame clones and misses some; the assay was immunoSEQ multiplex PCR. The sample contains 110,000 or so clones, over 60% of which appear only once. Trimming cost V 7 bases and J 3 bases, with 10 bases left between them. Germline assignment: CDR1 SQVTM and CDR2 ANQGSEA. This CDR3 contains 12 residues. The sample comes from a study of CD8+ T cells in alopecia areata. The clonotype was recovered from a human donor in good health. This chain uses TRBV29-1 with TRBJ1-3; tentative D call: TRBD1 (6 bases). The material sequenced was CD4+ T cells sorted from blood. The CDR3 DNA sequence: TGCAGCGCCCGGACAGATGGAAACACCATATATTTT. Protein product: CSARTDGNTIYF.